This T cell receptor beta chain was sequenced in a study of blood T cell repertoires in COVID-19. On the study more broadly: Sample material is recorded as cDNA or gDNA derived from T cells, B-cell-depleted T cells, or PBMCs.

V was pared by 2 bases and J by 6 bases, with 4 bases of the junction left unmatched. CDR1 is MNHNS and CDR2 is SASEGT in the germline V gene. The CDR3 consists of 14 residues. Original methodology: Counts of nucleated cells, estimated from reference gene primer amplification, were obtained. Profiled with immunoSEQ multiplex PCR; TCRdb holds only in-frame clones, not every one. V and J calls and clone size come straight from that table; D and trimming were deduced from the DNA. Of some 240,000 clones in the sample, roughly nine tenths were seen once. This sequence was found in a woman in her forties who had recovered from COVID-19. The chain is built from TRBV6-1 and TRBJ1-2, with TRBD1 matching 9 bases. The sample consisted of peripheral blood. Here the CDR3 DNA reads TGTGCCAGCAGTGAATTTAGGACAGGGGATGGCTACACCTTC. Amino acid sequence: CASSEFRTGDGYTF.